Listed here are 14 T cell receptor beta chains from one sample, sequenced in a study of graft-versus-host responses after intestinal transplantation. For these TCRs, the target antigens are not known. TCRdb's copy holds only in-frame clones and misses some; the assay was immunoSEQ multiplex PCR. There are more than 100,000 clones in the sample; roughly 95% occur only once, and 3% to 3.5% lies in the top ten. Sequences were derived from unstimulated CD8+ T cells sorted from spleen or lymph node cells, sampled before intestinal transplant. Source of these receptors: a human donor who received an intestinal transplant.

This rearrangement joins TRBV5-6 to TRBJ1-3; TRBD1 matches 9 bases. CDR3 length equals 14 residues. Germline CDR1 is SGHDT and CDR2 is YYEEEE. Germline trimming cut 6 bases from V and 4 bases from J; bases unmatched to any gene: 5. The chain's CDR3 is CASTSGQGGNTIYF. CDR3 in DNA: TGTGCCAGCACCTCGGGACAGGGAGGAAACACCATATATTTT.

This chain uses TRBV9 with TRBJ1-1; 8 bases map to TRBD1. CDR3 length: 14 amino acids. CDR1 is SGDLS, CDR2 YYNGEE, per germline. Losses at the gene ends were 0 bases for V and 8 bases for J; bases not matched to a gene: 6. CDR3 in amino acids: CASSVGTGNIEAFF. CDR3 nucleotide sequence: TGTGCCAGCAGCGTAGGGACAGGGAATATCGAAGCTTTCTTT.

This chain links TRBV4-2 with TRBJ2-7; 7 nucleotides align to TRBD1. The germline gives CDR1 LGHNA, CDR2 YNFKEQ. CDR3 size: 14 residues. Trimming cost V 0 bases and J 5 bases; bases outside gene matches: 4. DNA for the CDR3: TGTGCCAGCAGCCAAGATGAGGGGGCGGACGAGCAGTACTTC. This gives the protein CASSQDEGADEQYF.

The chain joins TRBV5-1 to TRBJ1-1; 10 bases match TRBD1. Germline CDR1 and CDR2: SGHRS and YFSETQ. This CDR3 is 15 amino acids long. Trimming removed 4 bases from V and 5 bases from J; junction bases left unmatched: 8. The CDR3 DNA reads as TGCGCCAGCAGCCCCCGGGACAGGGGAGGTACTGAAGCTTTCTTT. It codes for CASSPRDRGGTEAFF.

The CDR3 reads CASSTYRGRNEKLFF. CDR3 nucleotides: TGTGCCAGCAGTACATACAGGGGGCGGAATGAAAAACTGTTTTTT. The chain links TRBV28 to TRBJ1-4; 9 bases fit TRBD1. The CDR3 loop spans 15 amino acids. The V gene's germline CDR1 is MDHEN and CDR2 SYDVKM. V shed 5 bases, J shed 5 bases, and the junction held 6 bases outside the gene matches. Full variable domain (missing parts from reference TRBV28 and TRBJ1-4): DVKVTQSSRYLVKRTGEKVFLECVQDMDHENMFWYRQDPGLGLRLIYFSYDVKMKEKGDIPEGYSVSREKKERFSLILESASTNQTSMYLCASSTYRGRNEKLFFGSGTQLSVL.

This chain uses TRBV7-9 with TRBJ2-5; D may be TRBD1 (5 bases). With 1 base removed from V and 3 bases from J, the gap between germline ends came to 9 bases. This CDR3 contains 14 residues. Germline-derived CDR1 and CDR2 are SEHNR and FQNEAQ (reference sequence). Written as DNA, the CDR3 is TGTGCCAGCAGCTTAGGGGGCACGAAAGAGACCCAGTACTTC. Its translation is CASSLGGTKETQYF.

The chain uses TRBV7-2 and TRBJ1-1; D is uncertain. Germline V gene sequence: CDR1 SGHTA, CDR2 FQGNSA. With 1 base removed from V and 0 bases from J, the gap between germline ends came to 12 bases. This CDR3 has 16 residues. The CDR3 here is CASSLVPFGLNTEAFF. Here the CDR3 DNA reads TGTGCCAGCAGCTTAGTCCCCTTTGGGCTGAACACTGAAGCTTTCTTT.

This rearrangement joins TRBV4-1 to TRBJ2-7; D uncertain. Deletions cut 1 base from V and 2 bases from J, with 6 bases between. CDR3 length equals 13 residues. Germline CDR1 reads MGHRA; CDR2 reads YSYEKL. The DNA of the CDR3 is TGCGCCAGCAGCCAAGCCCCGGCCTACGAGCAGTACTTC. This encodes CASSQAPAYEQYF.

The chain employs TRBV27 and TRBJ1-1; no definite D call. Germline V gives CDR1 MNHEY, CDR2 SMNVEV (reference sequence). The V and J ends lost 3 bases and 1 base respectively, with 9 bases between them. This CDR3 spans 14 amino acids. DNA for the CDR3: TGTGCCAGCAGTTTTGGGTCAGGGAACACTGAAGCTTTCTTT. Protein sequence: CASSFGSGNTEAFF.

DNA for the CDR3: TGTGCCAGTAGTCCAGGAGGGGGTCAGACTGAAGCTTTCTTT. Protein sequence: CASSPGGGQTEAFF. This chain joins TRBV19 and TRBJ1-1; D possibly corresponds to TRBD1 (6 bases). The CDR3 sequence is 14 residues long. The germline V gene encodes CDR1 LNHDA and CDR2 SQIVND (reference sequence). V lost 5 bases and J lost 5, with 15 bases in between. The full variable domain, completed using reference TRBV19 and TRBJ1-1, is DGGITQSPKYLFRKEGQNVTLSCEQNLNHDAMYWYRQDPGQGLRLIYYSQIVNDFQKGDIAEGYSVSREKKESFPLTVTSAQKNPTAFYLCASSPGGGQTEAFFGQGTRLTVV.

The rearrangement uses TRBV11-1 and TRBJ2-2; D gene uncertain. The germline V gene has CDR1 SGHAT and CDR2 FQDESV (reference sequence). CDR3 length equals 14 residues. V was shortened by 1 base and J by 4 bases, with 7 bases between the two germline ends. The CDR3 reads CASSLDSGTGELFF. CDR3 DNA: TGTGCCAGCAGCTTAGATTCGGGCACCGGGGAGCTGTTTTTT.

This clone was picked up one time. DNA for the CDR3: TGTGCCAGCAGCCCGGGGCTTTCGGATGAGCAGTTCTTC. It is translated as CASSPGLSDEQFF. The rearrangement uses TRBV28 and TRBJ2-7; tentatively, D is TRBD1 or TRBD2 (5 bases each). Matching the DNA end better, TRBJ2-1 makes the J call doubtful. The germline V gene has CDR1 MDHEN and CDR2 SYDVKM. There are 13 residues in the CDR3.

V and J are TRBV30 and TRBJ2-1; D possibly corresponds to TRBD1 (6 bases). The CDR3 runs 15 residues. V shed 1 base and J shed 2 bases, with 12 bases lying between them. Germline CDR1 and CDR2: GTSNPN and SVGIG (reference sequence). The CDR3 loop reads CAWSEYRDTYNEQFF. The CDR3 region has the DNA TGTGCCTGGAGTGAATACAGGGACACCTACAATGAGCAGTTCTTC.

The CDR3 loop is CAWASGCYRKTYGYTF. DNA of the CDR3: TGTGCCTGGGCTTCGGGGTGTTATAGAAAGACCTATGGCTACACCTTC. This chain connects TRBV30 to TRBJ1-2; D uncertain. The CDR3 consists of 16 residues. The germline gives CDR1 GTSNPN, CDR2 SVGIG (reference sequence). V lost 5 bases, J lost 4 bases, and 23 bases lay in between.